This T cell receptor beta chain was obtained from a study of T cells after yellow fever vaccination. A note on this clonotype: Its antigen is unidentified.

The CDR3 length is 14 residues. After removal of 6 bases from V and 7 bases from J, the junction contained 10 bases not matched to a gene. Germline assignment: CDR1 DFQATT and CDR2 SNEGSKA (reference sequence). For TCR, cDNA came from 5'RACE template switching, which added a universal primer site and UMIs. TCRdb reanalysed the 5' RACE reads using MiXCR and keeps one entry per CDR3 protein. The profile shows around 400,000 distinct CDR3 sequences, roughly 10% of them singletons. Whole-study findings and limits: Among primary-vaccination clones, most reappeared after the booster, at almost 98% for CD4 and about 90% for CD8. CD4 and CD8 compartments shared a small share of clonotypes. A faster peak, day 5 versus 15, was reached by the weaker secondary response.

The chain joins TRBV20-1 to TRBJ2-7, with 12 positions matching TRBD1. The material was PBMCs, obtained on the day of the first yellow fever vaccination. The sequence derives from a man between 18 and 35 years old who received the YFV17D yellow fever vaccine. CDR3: CSAYGTGGLVEQYF. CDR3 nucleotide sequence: TGCAGTGCATACGGGACAGGGGGCTTGGTGGAGCAGTACTTC.